The source of this T cell receptor (beta chain) is a study of breast tumors, draining lymph nodes, adjacent tissues. Study results and limitations: Findings are consistent with lymph node origin and intratumoral expansion of most tumor T cells. Tumor T cell lymph node origin was a supported hypothesis, not proven.

In TCRdb, the multiplex PCR reads were re-called with MiXCR into one record per CDR3 protein. The table includes tens of thousands of distinct CDR3 sequences, over 55% detected once. In the case of this clonotype: The antigen is not known.

V lost 4 bases and J lost 4; bases outside the gene matches: 8. The germline gives CDR1 MGHDK, CDR2 SYGVNS. The CDR3 has 16 residues. V and J are TRBV25-1 and TRBJ2-2, with TRBD1 matching over 8 bases. This clonotype originated in a female donor with breast cancer. Some clones in this sample may be carry-over from other donors' samples. The material sequenced was breast tumor tissue. The CDR3 protein is CASSGLTGDRTGELFF. Here the CDR3 DNA reads TGTGCCAGCAGTGGGCTGACAGGGGATCGCACCGGGGAGCTGTTTTTT. Together with reference TRBV25-1 and TRBJ2-2, the CDR3 gives the full variable domain: EADIYQTPRYLVIGTGKKITLECSQTMGHDKMYWYQQDPGMELHLIHYSYGVNSTEKGDLSSESTVSRIRTEHFPLTLESARPSHTSQYLCASSGLTGDRTGELFFGEGSRLTVL.